This T cell receptor beta chain was recovered during a study of type 1 regulatory T cells. Study overall: An in vitro protocol generated T-allo10, a Tr1-enriched, alloantigen-specific CD4 T cell product. Study outcomes and limitations: Type 1 regulatory T cells had a more restricted TCR repertoire than non-type 1 regulatory T cells.

TCRdb used MiXCR to reprocess the reads, holding one entry per CDR3 protein. The data hold about 69,000 distinct CDR3 sequences, with roughly 20% observed a single time. With respect to this clonotype: The target antigen is unknown.

Sequenced: cultured type 1 regulatory T (Tr1) cells, either the whole culture or a sorted fraction (not recorded which). This TCR was recovered from a human donor in good health.

DNA for the CDR3: TGTGCCAGTAGCGTACAGGGTGGGGAGACCCAGTACTTC. It yields the protein CASSVQGGETQYF. This chain links TRBV19 with TRBJ2-5; possible D gene TRBD1, 6 bases. The CDR3 spans 13 residues. Germline loops: CDR1 LNHDA, CDR2 SQIVND (reference sequence). Trimming shortened V by 6 bases and J by 5 bases, and 13 bases separated the two germline ends.